This T cell receptor (beta chain) was obtained from a study of T cell responses to AZD1222 COVID-19 vaccine. Broader study findings: AZD1222 recipients seropositive at baseline numbered only six or seven. Females made up more of the donors, who were largely white British, and clonal diversity may have come out too low. Sampled repertoires all dated from after the peak T cell response.

Assay used: immunoSEQ multiplex PCR; TCRdb lists only in-frame clones, some missing. The data contain roughly 130,000 clones, approximately 85% of them singletons. Trimming stripped 0 bases from V and 8 bases from J, with 5 bases between. This CDR3 contains 11 residues. Germline values: CDR1 SNHLY, CDR2 FYNNEI. With respect to this clone: The antigen is not known.

The receptor comes from an adult in good health. Sequences were derived from peripheral blood, sampled on day 0 of MenACWY control vaccination. The chain has TRBV2 and TRBJ2-7; no definite D call. The CDR3 protein is CASSEAVQQYF. The CDR3 DNA reads TGTGCCAGCAGTGAAGCCGTCCAGCAGTACTTC.